This T cell receptor (beta chain) was obtained from a study of cytomegalovirus exposure and HLA in healthy donors. Of note for this clone: Its antigen remains unidentified.

Findings of the study overall: Another analysis was done later, and it associated around 17,000 TCR beta sequences with HLA alleles at 0.05 false discovery rate. In a later analysis, HLA-associated TCR beta chains were more clonally expanded than equally common others.

CDR1 and CDR2 (germline): SGHVS, FNYEAQ. The CDR3 runs 15 residues. Trimming took 2 bases from V and 6 from J, leaving 14 bases between them. PCR employed 60 Vbeta and 13 Jbeta primers. The assay was immunoSEQ multiplex PCR, and TCRdb's table has in-frame clones only and misses some. The profile shows 150,000 to 200,000 clones, around 84% of them singletons. Input material: PBMCs. The J gene is TRBJ2-1, the V gene TRBV7-6; possibly TRBD2 for D (7 bases). This clonotype was sampled from a man aged 18-30 years in good health and CMV-seronegative. DNA for the CDR3: TGTGCCAGCAGCTTAACGGGGGGCCCTCCCAATGAGCAGTTCTTC. This codes for CASSLTGGPPNEQFF.